Each of the 24 T cell receptor beta chains below was sequenced from the same sample in a study of CD8 T cells in ankylosing spondylitis. TCRdb re-called the 5' RACE reads through MiXCR, storing one row per CDR3 protein. This table holds approximately 260,000 distinct CDR3 sequences, 15% to 20% found once. The sequenced sample consisted of blood, either unsorted or a sorted T cell fraction (not recorded which). The receptors here all came from a male donor with ankylosing spondylitis or in good health (not recorded which).

In this sample, this clonotype turned up a few times. CDR3 loop: CASSQDWAGLAKNIQYF. DNA of the CDR3: TGCGCCAGCAGCCAAGATTGGGCAGGACTAGCCAAAAACATTCAGTACTTC. The J gene is TRBJ2-4, the V gene TRBV4-1; D is possibly TRBD2 (5 bases). CDR1 is MGHRA and CDR2 is YSYEKL in the germline V gene. V was shortened by 0 bases and J by 0 bases, with 12 bases between the two germline ends. This CDR3 spans 17 amino acids.

This clonotype is medium-sized within its sample. This chain joins TRBV6-4 and TRBJ2-1, with D perhaps TRBD2 (6 bases). V was trimmed by 5 bases and J by 4 bases, leaving 18 bases between them. Germline V gene data show CDR1 as MRHNA and CDR2 as SNTAGT. This CDR3 comprises 16 residues. The CDR3 spells CASSLSGGEQYNEQFF. The CDR3, as DNA: TGTGCCAGCAGTCTGTCCGGGGGAGAACAATACAATGAGCAGTTCTTC.

The J gene is TRBJ2-2, the V gene TRBV4-2; D perhaps matches TRBD1 (5 bases). V was trimmed by 1 base and J by 1 base, leaving 10 bases between them. This CDR3 comprises 16 residues. Germline V CDR1 and CDR2: LGHNA, YNFKEQ. The DNA of the CDR3 is TGTGCCAGCAGCCAAGCGAGAGGACAGAACACCGGGGAGCTGTTTTTT. Encoded protein: CASSQARGQNTGELFF.

In its sample, this clonotype was seen a few times. The rearrangement uses TRBV7-6 and TRBJ1-1; 7 nucleotides match TRBD1. The CDR3 extends over 15 amino acids. Germline-derived CDR1 and CDR2 are SGHVS and FNYEAQ. V was pared by 5 bases and J by 7 bases, with 13 bases of the junction left unmatched. CDR3 protein: CASSLETGLYGEAFF. In nucleotides, the CDR3 is TGTGCCAGCAGCCTAGAGACAGGGTTGTACGGTGAAGCTTTCTTT.

Concerning this clonotype itself: A much larger clone lies a single base off, so this may be a read error. The J gene is TRBJ2-4, the V gene TRBV12-3 or TRBV12-4, with 7 bases that match TRBD2. This CDR3 has 14 amino acids. The CDR3 is CASSQRLAKNIRYF. The CDR3 DNA reads TGTGCCAGCAGCCAAAGACTAGCCAAAAACATTCGGTACTTC.

This clonotype has just a few counts. This sequence joins TRBV7-9 and TRBJ1-3, with 9 bases identical to TRBD1. Trimming removed 5 bases from V and 3 bases from J; junction bases left unmatched: 8. The CDR3 totals 16 residues. Germline V CDR1 and CDR2: SEHNR, FQNEAQ (reference sequence). CDR3 bases: TGTGCCAGCAGCCCCCAGGACAGGGGTCGTGGAAACACCATATATTTT. Translated: CASSPQDRGRGNTIYF.

The rearrangement uses TRBV3-1 and TRBJ2-5; D remains unclear. The CDR3 runs 13 residues. Germline V gene lookup returns CDR1 LGHDT and CDR2 YNNKEL (reference sequence). Deletions cut 1 base from V and 2 bases from J, with 5 bases between. CDR3 protein: CASSQGIQETQYF. The CDR3 coding sequence is TGTGCCAGCAGCCAAGGTATTCAAGAGACCCAGTACTTC.

This clonotype was observed once. The V gene is TRBV4-1, the J gene TRBJ2-7; 9 nucleotides line up with TRBD1. Losses at the gene ends were 5 bases for V and 6 bases for J; bases not matched to a gene: 5. The germline V gene encodes CDR1 MGHRA and CDR2 YSYEKL. CDR3 size: 13 residues. In nucleotides, the CDR3 is TGCGCCAGCAGCGCCCCGGACAGGGGCGAGCAGTACTTC. Its protein product is CASSAPDRGEQYF.

This clonotype was counted only a few times. The J gene is TRBJ2-3, the V gene TRBV29-1; tentative D call: TRBD2 (7 bases). The CDR3 is made up of 13 amino acids. The V and J ends lost 5 bases and 3 bases respectively, with 12 bases between them. Per the germline V gene, CDR1 is SQVTM and CDR2 is ANQGSEA. CDR3 amino acids: CSVWGRGTDTQYF. The CDR3 DNA follows: TGCAGCGTTTGGGGGCGGGGGACAGATACGCAGTATTTT.

To note about this clonotype: A single base separates this from a much larger clone, so it may be a read error. The chain employs TRBV20-1 and TRBJ2-7; unclear D gene. This CDR3 comprises 16 residues. Trimming removed 1 base at V and 2 bases at J, with 18 bases between. Germline V gene data show CDR1 as DFQATT and CDR2 as SNEGSKA (reference sequence). The CDR3 region has the DNA TGCAGTGCTAGAGGTACGTCCCGGGTCCTGACCTACGAGCAGTACTTC. It translates to CSARGTSRVLTYEQYF.

The gene calls are TRBV16 and TRBJ2-7, with D possibly being TRBD2 (5 bases). This CDR3 spans 15 amino acids. Germline-derived CDR1 and CDR2 are KGHSY and FQNENV. The V end lost 4 bases, the J end lost 0 bases, and 13 bases lay between the germline ends. CDR3 region: CASSRVGGSSYEQYF. The DNA for the CDR3 is TGTGCCAGCAGCCGGGTAGGAGGTAGCTCCTACGAGCAGTACTTC.

The J gene is TRBJ2-5, the V gene TRBV29-1; D could derive from TRBD1 or TRBD2 (5 bases each). Germline V CDR1 and CDR2: SQVTM, ANQGSEA. Trimming cost V 4 bases and J 3 bases, with 12 bases left between them. This CDR3 is built from 13 residues. Here the CDR3 DNA reads TGCAGCGTTGTGGGGGATCTCGAAGAGACCCAGTACTTC. It translates to CSVVGDLEETQYF.

This chain uses TRBV11-2 with TRBJ2-1, with D possibly matching TRBD2 (5 bases). The CDR3 has 18 residues. The germline V and J ends were trimmed by 7 bases and 0 bases, with 22 bases remaining between them. From germline, CDR1 is SGHAT and CDR2 FQNNGV. The CDR3 region is CASTLNPHSGSSYNEQFF. CDR3 nucleotides: TGTGCCAGCACCCTTAATCCCCACAGCGGAAGCTCCTACAATGAGCAGTTCTTC.

This clonotype has at least ten counts. The J gene is TRBJ2-7, the V gene TRBV12-3 or TRBV12-4, with TRBD1 identical over 7 bases. V dropped 2 bases and J dropped 2; count of bases not matched to a gene: 9. The CDR3 extends over 16 amino acids. In DNA form, the CDR3 reads TGTGCCAGCAGTTTATACCCACAGGGGCCTACCTACGAGCAGTACTTC. Translating it yields CASSLYPQGPTYEQYF.

This clonotype was picked up a small number of times. The chain links TRBV9 to TRBJ2-1; 10 positions agree with TRBD2. Germline V lookup: CDR1 SGDLS, CDR2 YYNGEE. This CDR3 has 18 amino acids. V shed 0 bases, J shed 0 bases, and the junction held 6 bases outside the gene matches. The DNA of the CDR3 is TGTGCCAGCAGCGTAGATGGACTAGCGGCAAGCTCCTACAATGAGCAGTTCTTC. Its translation: CASSVDGLAASSYNEQFF.

The CDR3 here is CSGEGQETQYF. CDR3 DNA: TGCAGCGGGGAAGGGCAAGAGACCCAGTACTTC. The chain combines TRBV29-1 with TRBJ2-5, with no clear D. Trimming removed 7 bases at V and 2 bases at J, with 8 bases between. Per germline, CDR1 SQVTM and CDR2 ANQGSEA. This CDR3 has 11 amino acids.

The chain recombines TRBV6-2 or TRBV6-3 with TRBJ1-2, with TRBD1 as a possible D gene (6 bases). The CDR3 sequence is 15 residues long. Germline values: CDR1 MNHEY, CDR2 SVGEGT. The V end was cut by 5 bases, the J end by 0 bases, with 13 bases between. CDR3 nucleotides: TGTGCCAGCAGTCCCCCGGACAGCTCTAACTATGGCTACACCTTC. This gives the protein CASSPPDSSNYGYTF.

This clonotype was seen a few times. The CDR3 spells CASSLGNGQFF. Here the CDR3 DNA reads TGCGCCAGCAGCTTGGGTAACGGGCAGTTCTTC. The J gene is TRBJ2-1, the V gene TRBV5-1, with D unclear. The CDR3 is 11 amino acids. CDR1 is SGHRS and CDR2 is YFSETQ in the germline V gene. V lost 0 bases, J lost 12 bases, and 7 bases lay in between. The entire variable domain, with the rest obtained from reference TRBV5-1 and TRBJ2-1, is as follows: KAGVTQTPRYLIKTRGQQVTLSCSPISGHRSVSWYQQTPGQGLQFLFEYFSETQRNKGNFPGRFSGRQFSNSRSEMNVSTLELGDSALYLCASSLGNGQFFGPGTRLTVL.

This clonotype appeared a few times. This sequence joins TRBV4-1 and TRBJ2-1; a weak D match, TRBD2 (6 bases). Germline V lookup: CDR1 MGHRA, CDR2 YSYEKL. The CDR3 is made up of 15 amino acids. V was shortened by 0 bases and J by 2 bases, with 8 bases between the two germline ends. The CDR3 loop reads CASSQEGTAYNEQFF. The DNA for the CDR3 is TGCGCCAGCAGCCAAGAAGGGACTGCCTACAATGAGCAGTTCTTC.

This chain uses TRBV11-2 with TRBJ2-1; no firm D call. Germline V gene lookup returns CDR1 SGHAT and CDR2 FQNNGV. The CDR3 totals 12 residues. V shed 6 bases and J shed 6 bases, with 9 bases lying between them. CDR3 loop: CASRPYSNEQFF. CDR3 DNA sequence: TGTGCCAGCAGACCCTACTCCAATGAGCAGTTCTTC.

The sample holds a few counts of this clonotype. The V and J genes are TRBV4-3 and TRBJ2-3, with a possible D match to TRBD1 (6 bases). Germline V gives CDR1 LGHNA, CDR2 YSLEER. Deletions cut 4 bases from V and 6 bases from J, with 23 bases between. The CDR3 totals 17 residues. The CDR3 loop reads CASSPQAVRGLGDTQYF. The CDR3 DNA reads as TGCGCCAGCAGCCCCCAGGCGGTCAGGGGATTGGGGGATACGCAGTATTTT.

The J gene is TRBJ2-5, the V gene TRBV6-1; D perhaps matches TRBD1 (6 bases). Trimming took off 5 bases at V and 3 bases at J, with 13 bases between the two ends. The CDR3 has 14 amino acids. Germline CDR1 reads MNHNS; CDR2 reads SASEGT. This CDR3 reads CASSQRTVEETQYF. Here the CDR3 DNA reads TGTGCCAGCAGTCAAAGGACAGTTGAAGAGACCCAGTACTTC.

This clonotype has ten or more counts. The chain combines TRBV29-1 with TRBJ1-3, with D uncertain. This CDR3 is 14 amino acids long. V was pared by 3 bases and J by 0 bases, with 9 bases between. CDR1 is SQVTM and CDR2 is ANQGSEA in the germline V gene. The CDR3 DNA follows: TGCAGCGTTGAGGTATGGAGCTCTGGAAACACCATATATTTT. This sequence encodes CSVEVWSSGNTIYF.

This clonotype has only a few counts. The genes are TRBV27 and TRBJ2-7, with 11 bases matching TRBD2. Looked up from germline, CDR1 is MNHEY and CDR2 is SMNVEV (reference sequence). The V and J ends lost 2 bases and 5 bases, in that order; junction bases with no gene match: 11. This CDR3 contains 17 residues. The CDR3 loop is CASSLGTSGPPGHEQYF. The CDR3 nucleotides read TGTGCCAGCAGTTTAGGGACTAGCGGCCCACCGGGGCACGAGCAGTACTTC.